The 22 T cell receptor beta chains below all came from one sample that was sequenced in a study of shared clonotypes between healthy human individuals (TCRdb year 2020). Library preparation was by the immunoSEQ multiplex PCR assay. Entries here come from immuneACCESS through TCRdb and include only in-frame sequences with V and J called. Some clones fail to appear in such tables; in the studies checked, an unresolved V gene covers under half of the shortfall, and the cause of the remainder is unknown. The sample data list more than 850,000 clones, and approximately 80% of these were observed just once. The top ten clonotypes cover under 0.65% of the sample. Sequencing was carried out using memory CD4+ T cells from PBMCs. The cell subset or site label on this specimen signifies: CD45RA-negative fraction. Receptors originate from a man younger than 35 in good health. Some clones in this sample may be carry-over from other donors' samples.

The chain is built from TRBV19 and TRBJ2-4, with unresolved D. This CDR3 has 16 amino acids. Germline CDR1 is LNHDA and CDR2 is SQIVND (reference sequence). V lost 4 bases and J 0 bases, leaving 13 bases between the germline ends. CDR3 coding DNA: TGTGCCAGTAGTACCTACCCCCCCGAAGCCAAAAACATTCAGTACTTC. It specifies CASSTYPPEAKNIQYF.

V usage is TRBV6-5 and J usage is TRBJ1-2; 10 nucleotides match TRBD1. Germline V lookup: CDR1 MNHEY, CDR2 SVGAGI. The J segment lost 8 bases and the V segment lost 6 bases, leaving 6 bases of the junction unmatched. The CDR3 loop spans 13 amino acids. In DNA, the CDR3 is TGTGCCAGCAGCCCCGACAGGGGGCTCGGCTACACCTTC. It is translated as CASSPDRGLGYTF.

To note about this clone: This specimen includes other DNA sequences encoding the same CDR3. The J gene is TRBJ2-6, the V gene TRBV9, with a weak D call TRBD2 (5 bases). This CDR3 is built from 15 residues. V lost 1 base and J lost 1, with 6 bases in between. From germline, CDR1 is SGDLS and CDR2 YYNGEE. The CDR3 spells CASSVRGSGANVLTF. The CDR3 coding sequence is TGTGCCAGCAGCGTAAGAGGGTCTGGGGCCAACGTCCTGACTTTC.

This chain joins TRBV2 and TRBJ1-4; TRBD1 might be the D (6 bases). The V end lost 9 bases, the J end lost 7 bases, and 15 bases lay between the germline ends. This CDR3 has 13 amino acids. Germline V CDR1 and CDR2: SNHLY, FYNNEI. This CDR3 is CASGAEGGEKLFF. CDR3 in DNA: TGTGCCAGTGGGGCAGAGGGGGGTGAAAAACTGTTTTTT. Supplemented by reference TRBV2 and TRBJ1-4, the full variable domain reads EPEVTQTPSHQVTQMGQEVILRCVPISNHLYFYWYRQILGQKVEFLVSFYNNEISEKSEIFDDQFSVERPDGSNFTLKIRSTKLEDSAMYFCASGAEGGEKLFFGSGTQLSVL.

The V and J genes are TRBV2 and TRBJ2-1; possibly TRBD1 or TRBD2 for D (5 bases each). With 7 bases removed from V and 15 bases from J, the gap between germline ends came to 16 bases. The CDR3 totals 11 residues. Looked up from germline, CDR1 is SNHLY and CDR2 is FYNNEI. As DNA, the CDR3 is TGTGCCAGCACCGGGGACCTTACAGGGTTCTTC. Translating gives CASTGDLTGFF.

The V gene is TRBV28, the J gene TRBJ1-1, with D unresolved. The ends were cut back, 0 bases at V and 1 base at J, with 6 bases in the middle. The CDR3 is 14 amino acids. Germline V gene data show CDR1 as MDHEN and CDR2 as SYDVKM. In nucleotides, the CDR3 is TGTGCCAGCAGTTTATGGGGTAGGAACACTGAAGCTTTCTTT. Its protein product is CASSLWGRNTEAFF.

This clone occurred many times. This specimen includes other DNA sequences encoding the same CDR3. The gene calls are TRBV29-1 and TRBJ1-2; 7 positions agree with TRBD1. Trimming cost V 6 bases and J 4 bases; bases outside gene matches: 8. The germline CDR1 and CDR2 sequences are SQVTM and ANQGSEA. The CDR3 consists of 13 residues. The CDR3 DNA sequence: TGCAGCGTCTCGACAGGGTCTGGCTATGGCTACACCTTC. Encoded protein: CSVSTGSGYGYTF.

This chain uses TRBV7-9 with TRBJ1-4; D is undetermined. Germline V gene data show CDR1 as SEHNR and CDR2 as FQNEAQ (reference sequence). The CDR3 has 14 residues. Trimming took 3 bases from V and 4 from J, leaving 9 bases between them. CDR3 amino acids: CASSFTGLNEKLFF. The CDR3, as DNA: TGTGCCAGCAGCTTTACCGGGCTTAATGAAAAACTGTTTTTT. The full variable domain, its missing parts supplied by reference TRBV7-9 and TRBJ1-4, is DTGVSQNPRHKITKRGQNVTFRCDPISEHNRLYWYRQTLGQGPEFLTYFQNEAQLEKSRLLSDRFSAERPKGSFSTLEIQRTEQGDSAMYLCASSFTGLNEKLFFGSGTQLSVL.

The chain links TRBV9 to TRBJ2-1; 7 nucleotides line up with TRBD2. Germline loops: CDR1 SGDLS, CDR2 YYNGEE. The CDR3 is made up of 17 amino acids. V was pared by 0 bases and J by 2 bases, with 8 bases of the junction left unmatched. The CDR3 protein is CASSVAPRGSAYNEQFF. Here the CDR3 DNA reads TGTGCCAGCAGCGTAGCCCCCCGCGGGAGCGCCTACAATGAGCAGTTCTTC.

The chain couples TRBV4-1 to TRBJ2-2; 8 bases are a match to TRBD1. V shed 4 bases and J 2 bases; nucleotides not matched to a gene: 6. Germline assignment: CDR1 MGHRA and CDR2 YSYEKL. This CDR3 is built from 16 residues. The CDR3 region is CASSRDGQGNTGELFF. CDR3 coding DNA: TGCGCCAGCAGCCGAGACGGACAGGGAAACACCGGGGAGCTGTTTTTT.

This clone was seen a few times. The gene calls are TRBV29-1 and TRBJ1-1; D is ambiguous. The CDR3 sequence is 13 residues long. Per the germline V gene, CDR1 is SQVTM and CDR2 is ANQGSEA. V was pared by 4 bases and J by 3 bases, with 12 bases between. The CDR3 spells CSVAPLTDTEAFF. The CDR3 DNA reads as TGCAGCGTTGCCCCACTAACGGACACTGAAGCTTTCTTT.

V and J are TRBV9 and TRBJ2-3, with D maybe TRBD1 (5 bases). CDR3 size: 14 residues. V was clipped by 3 bases and J by 0 bases, with 8 bases between them. Germline CDR1 reads SGDLS; CDR2 reads YYNGEE. The CDR3 coding sequence is TGTGCCAGCAGCGCAAGACAGAGCACAGATACGCAGTATTTT. Amino acids: CASSARQSTDTQYF.

The chain is built from TRBV28 and TRBJ2-7; maybe TRBD1 (6 bases). The CDR3 spans 15 residues. Germline V lookup: CDR1 MDHEN, CDR2 SYDVKM. V was pared by 6 bases and J by 4 bases, with 19 bases between. The CDR3 bases are TGTGCCAGCAGCTCAATGGGGCACACAGGGTACGAGCAGTACTTC. Amino acid sequence: CASSSMGHTGYEQYF.

The chain joins TRBV6-1 to TRBJ1-5; D unresolved. CDR1 is MNHNS, CDR2 SASEGT, per germline. This CDR3 has 11 residues. V lost 5 bases to trimming and J lost 13 bases, with 12 bases between them. CDR3 in amino acids: CASSREVPQHF. The CDR3 DNA reads as TGTGCCAGCAGTAGGGAGGTCCCTCAGCATTTT.

V gene TRBV19 combines with J gene TRBJ2-2, with 7 nucleotides matching TRBD2. This CDR3 has 14 amino acids. The germline gives CDR1 LNHDA, CDR2 SQIVND (reference sequence). The V and J ends lost 8 bases and 5 bases, in that order; junction bases with no gene match: 8. The CDR3 protein is CASLGGRGTGELFF. CDR3 in DNA: TGTGCCAGTCTAGGCGGGAGAGGAACCGGGGAGCTGTTTTTT. Full variable domain (missing parts from reference TRBV19 and TRBJ2-2): DGGITQSPKYLFRKEGQNVTLSCEQNLNHDAMYWYRQDPGQGLRLIYYSQIVNDFQKGDIAEGYSVSREKKESFPLTVTSAQKNPTAFYLCASLGGRGTGELFFGEGSRLTVL.

V gene TRBV28 combines with J gene TRBJ2-7; 8 bases align to TRBD1. There are 17 residues in the CDR3. CDR1 and CDR2 (germline): MDHEN, SYDVKM. The V and J ends lost 2 bases and 3 bases, in that order; junction bases with no gene match: 12. This CDR3 reads CASSLGMQGALGYEQYF. In DNA, the CDR3 is TGTGCCAGCAGTTTAGGAATGCAGGGGGCTCTGGGCTACGAGCAGTACTTC.

This clone was seen a single time. V and J are TRBV6-1 and TRBJ1-2, with a weak D call TRBD1 (6 bases). Germline loops: CDR1 MNHNS, CDR2 SASEGT. CDR3 length: 14 residues. V lost 4 bases and J lost 4, with 13 bases in between. Here the CDR3 reads CASSAPDRFYGYTF. The CDR3 DNA is TGTGCCAGCAGTGCCCCCGACAGGTTCTATGGCTACACCTTC.

The chain links TRBV14 to TRBJ2-1; D gene unclear. Trimming cost V 2 bases and J 10 bases, with 12 bases left between them. The germline CDR1 and CDR2 sequences are SGHDN and FVKESK. The CDR3 spans 13 residues. CDR3 region: CASSQSISLEQFF. The CDR3 DNA follows: TGTGCCAGCAGCCAAAGTATCTCGCTCGAGCAGTTCTTC.

This clone was observed a single time. V and J are TRBV7-2 and TRBJ2-5; a possible D gene is TRBD1 (6 bases). Germline V lookup: CDR1 SGHTA, CDR2 FQGNSA. Trimming left V 1 base short and J 4 bases short, with 16 bases between. The CDR3 loop spans 16 amino acids. The CDR3 bases are TGTGCCAGCAGCTTAGTCGGAACAGGGAAGGGAGAGACCCAGTACTTC. Translation gives CASSLVGTGKGETQYF.

This clone was counted many times. The chain recombines TRBV7-2 with TRBJ2-5; 8 nucleotides align to TRBD1. Trimming took 5 bases from V and 5 from J; bases not matched to a gene: 4. Germline V lookup: CDR1 SGHTA, CDR2 FQGNSA. The CDR3 extends over 13 amino acids. CDR3 residues: CASSQGALETQYF. DNA for the CDR3: TGTGCCAGCAGCCAGGGGGCTTTGGAGACCCAGTACTTC.

The J gene is TRBJ2-5, the V gene TRBV7-2, with 7 nucleotides matching TRBD1. J was trimmed by 5 bases and V by 4 bases; bases with no gene match: 10. Germline values: CDR1 SGHTA, CDR2 FQGNSA. CDR3 size: 15 residues. The CDR3 nucleotides read TGTGCCAGCAGCTACCAGGGGGTCAGAGAGGAGACCCAGTACTTC. Amino acids: CASSYQGVREETQYF.

The V call is TRBV7-2, the J call TRBJ2-7, with D tentatively TRBD1 (7 bases). The germline CDR1 and CDR2 sequences are SGHTA and FQGNSA. V was trimmed by 0 bases and J by 6 bases, leaving 12 bases between them. The CDR3 runs to 14 residues. CDR3: CASSLARGVREQYF. The CDR3, as DNA: TGTGCCAGCAGCTTAGCCAGGGGGGTGCGCGAGCAGTACTTC.